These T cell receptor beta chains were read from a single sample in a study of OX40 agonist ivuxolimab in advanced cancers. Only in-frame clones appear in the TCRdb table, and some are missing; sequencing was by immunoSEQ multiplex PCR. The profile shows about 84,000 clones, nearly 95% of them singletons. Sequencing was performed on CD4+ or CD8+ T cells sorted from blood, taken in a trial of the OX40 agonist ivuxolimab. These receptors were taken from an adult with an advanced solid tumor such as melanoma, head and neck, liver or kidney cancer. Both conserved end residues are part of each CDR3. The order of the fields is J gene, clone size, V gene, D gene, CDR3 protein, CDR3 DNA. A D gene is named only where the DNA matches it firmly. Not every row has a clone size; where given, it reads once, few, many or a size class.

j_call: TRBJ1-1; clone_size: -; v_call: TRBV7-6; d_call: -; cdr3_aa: CASSLAGRGNTEAFF; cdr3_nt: TGTGCCAGCAGCTTAGCTGGGAGAGGGAACACTGAAGCTTTCTTT
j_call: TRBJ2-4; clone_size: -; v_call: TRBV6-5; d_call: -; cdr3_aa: CASSYSASWNIQYF; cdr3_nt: TGTGCCAGCAGTTACTCCGCTAGCTGGAACATTCAGTACTTC
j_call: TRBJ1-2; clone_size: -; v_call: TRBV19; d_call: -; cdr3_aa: CASSIVGGLNYGYTF; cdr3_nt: TGTGCCAGTAGTATAGTCGGGGGGCTTAACTATGGCTACACCTTC
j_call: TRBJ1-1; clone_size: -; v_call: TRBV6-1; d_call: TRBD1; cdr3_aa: CASTRDREFTEAFF; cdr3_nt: TGTGCCAGCACTAGGGACAGGGAATTCACTGAAGCTTTCTTT
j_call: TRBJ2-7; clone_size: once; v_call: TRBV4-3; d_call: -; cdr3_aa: CASSQVQDSYYEQYF; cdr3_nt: TGCGCCAGCAGCCAAGTTCAGGACTCATACTACGAGCAGTACTTC
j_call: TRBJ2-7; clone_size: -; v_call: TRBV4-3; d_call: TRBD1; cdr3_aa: CASSQQGAVSYEQYF; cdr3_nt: TGCGCCAGCAGCCAACAGGGGGCCGTTTCCTACGAGCAGTACTTC
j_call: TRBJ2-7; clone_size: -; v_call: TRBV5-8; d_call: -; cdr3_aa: CASSLSRPNSGGDYEQYF; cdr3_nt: TGTGCCAGCAGCTTGTCACGTCCAAACAGCGGAGGGGACTACGAGCAGTACTTC
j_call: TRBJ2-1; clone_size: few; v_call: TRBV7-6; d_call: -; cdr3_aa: CASSSETYNEQFF; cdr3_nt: TGTGCCAGCAGTAGCGAGACCTACAATGAGCAGTTCTTC
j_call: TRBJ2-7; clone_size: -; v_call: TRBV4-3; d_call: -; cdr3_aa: CASSPSVAKTYEQYF; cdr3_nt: TGCGCCAGCAGCCCTTCGGTGGCGAAAACCTACGAGCAGTACTTC
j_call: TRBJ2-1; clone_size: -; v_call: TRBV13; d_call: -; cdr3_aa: CASSSSDSGNSYNEQFF; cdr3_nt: TGTGCCAGCAGCTCCTCCGATAGCGGTAATTCCTACAATGAGCAGTTCTTC
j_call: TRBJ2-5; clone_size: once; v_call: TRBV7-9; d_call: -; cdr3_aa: CASSLVGGETQYF; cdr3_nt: TGTGCCAGCAGCTTAGTGGGGGGCGAGACCCAGTACTTC
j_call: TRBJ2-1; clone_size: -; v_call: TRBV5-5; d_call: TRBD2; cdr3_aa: CASSLSELADPYNEQFF; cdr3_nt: TGTGCCAGCAGCTTAAGCGAACTAGCGGACCCGTACAATGAGCAGTTCTTC
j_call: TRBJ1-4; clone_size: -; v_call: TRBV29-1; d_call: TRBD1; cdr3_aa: CSVEGGTGETNEKLFF; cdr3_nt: TGCAGCGTTGAAGGAGGGACAGGGGAGACTAATGAAAAACTGTTTTTT
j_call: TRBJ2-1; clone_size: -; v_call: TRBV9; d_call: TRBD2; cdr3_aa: CASSVPENPPDPKIAGGVYNEQFF; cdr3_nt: TGTGCCAGCAGCGTTCCCGAAAACCCACCCGACCCAAAGATAGCGGGAGGGGTCTACAATGAGCAGTTCTTC
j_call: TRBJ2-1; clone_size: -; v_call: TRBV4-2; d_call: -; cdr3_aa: CASSQEGLSSYNEQFF; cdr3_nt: TGTGCCAGCAGCCAAGAGGGACTGAGCTCCTACAATGAGCAGTTCTTC
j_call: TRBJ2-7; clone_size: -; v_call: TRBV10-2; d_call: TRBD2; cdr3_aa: CASRLTGLGAYEQYF; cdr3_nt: TGCGCCAGCAGACTAACGGGACTAGGGGCCTACGAGCAGTACTTC
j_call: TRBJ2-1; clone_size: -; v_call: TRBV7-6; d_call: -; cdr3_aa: CASSPPDGEQFF; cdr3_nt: TGTGCCAGCAGCCCCCCTGATGGTGAGCAGTTCTTC
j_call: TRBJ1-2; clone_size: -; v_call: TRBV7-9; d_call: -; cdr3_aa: CASSSRGGDGGGYTF; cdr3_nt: TGTGCCAGCAGCTCCCGTGGGGGAGATGGGGGCGGCTACACCTTC
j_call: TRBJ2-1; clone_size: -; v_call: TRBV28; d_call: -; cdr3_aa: CASSLNPYNEQFF; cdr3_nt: TGTGCCAGCAGTTTGAACCCCTACAATGAGCAGTTCTTC
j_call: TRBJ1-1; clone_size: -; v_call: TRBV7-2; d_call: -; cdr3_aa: CASSPERGMNTEAFF; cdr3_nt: TGTGCCAGCAGCCCCGAAAGGGGTATGAACACTGAAGCTTTCTTT
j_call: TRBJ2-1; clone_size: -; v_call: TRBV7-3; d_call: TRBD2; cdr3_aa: CASSWGLNSYNEQFF; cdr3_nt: TGTGCCAGCAGCTGGGGACTAAACTCCTACAATGAGCAGTTCTTC
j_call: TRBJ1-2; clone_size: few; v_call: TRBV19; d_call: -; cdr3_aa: CASSGRGYTF; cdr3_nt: TGTGCCAGTAGTGGGAGGGGCTACACCTTC
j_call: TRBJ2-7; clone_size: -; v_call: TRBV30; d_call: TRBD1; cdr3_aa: CAWSVGQGGSYEQYF; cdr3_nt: TGTGCCTGGAGTGTGGGACAGGGTGGCTCCTACGAGCAGTACTTC
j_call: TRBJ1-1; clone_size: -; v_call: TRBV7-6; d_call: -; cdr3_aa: CASSLVAVLNTEAFF; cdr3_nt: TGTGCCAGCAGCTTGGTAGCCGTTCTTAACACTGAAGCTTTCTTT
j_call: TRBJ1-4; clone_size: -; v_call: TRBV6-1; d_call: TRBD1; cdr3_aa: CASTGTGDEKLFF; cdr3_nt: TGTGCCAGCACCGGGACAGGGGATGAAAAACTGTTTTTT
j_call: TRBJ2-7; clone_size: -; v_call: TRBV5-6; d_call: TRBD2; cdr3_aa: CASSPWSGSDEQYF; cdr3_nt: TGTGCCAGCAGCCCGTGGAGCGGGAGCGACGAGCAGTACTTC
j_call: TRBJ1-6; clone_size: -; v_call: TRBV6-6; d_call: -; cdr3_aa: CASSSYDRTGSPLHF; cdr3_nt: TGTGCCAGCAGTTCCTACGACAGAACCGGTTCACCCCTCCACTTT
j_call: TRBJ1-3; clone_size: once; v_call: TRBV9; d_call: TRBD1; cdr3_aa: CASSPPTGVASGNTIYF; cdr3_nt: TGTGCCAGCAGCCCTCCCACAGGGGTTGCGTCTGGAAACACCATATATTTT
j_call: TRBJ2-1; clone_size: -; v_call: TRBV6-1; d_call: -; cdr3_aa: CASSEAGGVVYNEQFF; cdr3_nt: TGTGCCAGCAGTGAAGCTGGGGGAGTGGTCTACAATGAGCAGTTCTTC
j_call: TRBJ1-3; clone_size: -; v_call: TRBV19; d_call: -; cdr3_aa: CASSPGAFSSGNTIYF; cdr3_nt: TGTGCCAGTAGTCCAGGGGCCTTCAGCTCTGGAAACACCATATATTTT
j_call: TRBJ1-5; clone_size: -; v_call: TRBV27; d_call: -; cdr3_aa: CASSHPTAGNQPQHF; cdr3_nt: TGTGCCAGCTCCCATCCGACAGCCGGCAATCAGCCCCAGCATTTT